This note documents a single TCR beta chain sequence. The antigen is unknown. The authors obtained roughly 2 micrograms of genomic DNA from cryopreserved PBMCs for TCR beta libraries. The assay was immunoSEQ multiplex PCR, and TCRdb's table has in-frame clones only and misses some. The sample records around 50,000 clones, 50% to 70% being singletons. This sample was taken from a study of cytotoxic CD8 clonotypes in ibrutinib-treated CLL. Looking at the study overall: Once treatment had gone on for a median of 12 months, range 6 to 36, response samples were drawn.

The study, taken as a whole, reports: Before falling back toward baseline at progression, clonality had risen at the time of ibrutinib response. Rare overall, public clonotypes shrank or held steady under therapy.

This CDR3 contains 13 residues. Between the trimmed V and J ends, which lost 8 bases and 0 bases, there was a span of 10 bases. Looked up from germline, CDR1 is MNHEY and CDR2 is SVGAGI. The chain combines TRBV6-5 with TRBJ1-1; D is undetermined. Sequenced here: PBMCs, sampled after 24 months of ibrutinib treatment. The sequence was obtained from a human donor with chronic lymphocytic leukemia. CDR3 loop: CASRMDLNTEAFF. Here the CDR3 DNA reads TGTGCCAGCCGGATGGATCTGAACACTGAAGCTTTCTTT.